Listed below are T cell receptor beta chains from one sample, sequenced in a study of patients and donors after allogeneic stem cell transplantation. TCRdb re-called the RT-PCR reads with MiXCR, one entry per CDR3 protein. The data hold roughly 40,000 distinct CDR3 sequences, with roughly 30% observed a single time. Sequenced input: blood, either unsorted or a sorted T cell fraction (not recorded which). These receptors were collected from a human donor who was either an allogeneic HSCT recipient or a stem cell or donor lymphocyte infusion donor (not recorded which). It is not recorded whose cells these are; they may come from a transplant donor. Both conserved end residues are part of each CDR3. The D gene is left open where the match is weak. For some rows the clone size is stated as once, few or many, or as a class when expanded; others skip it.

TRBJ1-1 | TRBV6-1 | . | once | TGTGCCAGCAGTATCTTCCAGGGCACTGAAGCTTTCTTT | CASSIFQGTEAFF
TRBJ2-1 | TRBV10-3 | . | few | TGTGCCATCAGTAGGCAGTATACAATCGATGAGCAGTTCTTC | CAISRQYTIDEQFF
TRBJ1-4 | TRBV7-8 | . | . | TGTGCCAGCAGCTTAATGCGGGGTACGGAAAAACTGTTTTTT | CASSLMRGTEKLFF
TRBJ1-5 | TRBV28 | . | few | TGTGCCAGCAGTTGGGGTCAGCCCCAGCATTTT | CASSWGQPQHF
TRBJ1-6 | TRBV12-3/TRBV12-4 | . | few | TGTGCCAGCAGCCACGAGGCCGCGAATTCACCCCTCCACTTT | CASSHEAANSPLHF
TRBJ1-2 | TRBV29-1 | . | many | TGCAGCGTTGGAAGAGGAGACTATGGCTACACCTTC | CSVGRGDYGYTF
TRBJ1-1 | TRBV14 | . | . | TGTGCCAGCAGCCAAGGGCCCTGGGGCACTGAAGCTTTCTTT | CASSQGPWGTEAFF
TRBJ2-1 | TRBV28 | TRBD2 | . | TGTGCCAGCAGCTTTAGCGGGAGGGGAAATGAGCAGTTCTTC | CASSFSGRGNEQFF
TRBJ1-5 | TRBV7-8 | TRBD1 | few | TGTGCCAGCACGGCCAATACTGGACAGGGCAATCAGCCCCAGCATTTT | CASTANTGQGNQPQHF
TRBJ2-7 | TRBV5-5 | . | . | TGTGCCAGCAGCCCGACTCCTCTTCAGAGTTACGAGCAGTACTTC | CASSPTPLQSYEQYF
TRBJ1-5 | TRBV9 | TRBD1 | few | TGTGCCAGCAGCGCCACGACAGGGTCCAATCAGCCCCAGCATTTT | CASSATTGSNQPQHF
TRBJ1-2 | TRBV4-3 | . | once | TGCGCCAGCAGCCCCAAGATCGCCCAAAGAGGGGTAATCGCTGGCTACACCTTC | CASSPKIAQRGVIAGYTF
TRBJ2-5 | TRBV10-3 | TRBD2 | . | TGTGCCATCAGTGCCCTCCCCACGACTAGCGGGAGGGCGGAGACCCAGTACTTC | CAISALPTTSGRAETQYF
TRBJ1-1 | TRBV10-2 | . | . | TGCGCCAGCAGTGAGTCCGCGGGAGCGAACACTGAAGCTTTCTTT | CASSESAGANTEAFF
TRBJ1-2 | TRBV20-1 | . | few | TGCAGTGCTAGTGAACAGTTCTATGGCTACACCTTC | CSASEQFYGYTF
TRBJ1-6 | TRBV28 | TRBD1 | few | TGTGCCAGCAGTCCCGGGGACAGGATCGTTTCACCCCTCCACTTT | CASSPGDRIVSPLHF
TRBJ2-7 | TRBV21-1 | . | few | TGTGCCAGCAGCAAAGCGCTAAGTAGCGGTTCCTACGAGCAGTACTTC | CASSKALSSGSYEQYF
TRBJ2-3 | TRBV20-1 | TRBD2 | . | TGCAGTGCCAAACCGGGACTAGCGGGCACAGATACGCAGTATTTT | CSAKPGLAGTDTQYF
TRBJ1-1 | TRBV12-3/TRBV12-4 | . | few | TGTGCCAGCAGTTTAAAGGCCACTGAAGCTTTCTTT | CASSLKATEAFF
TRBJ1-5 | TRBV12-3/TRBV12-4 | . | . | TGTGCCAGCAGCGCCAAGAGGGATAGCAATCAGCCCCAGCATTTT | CASSAKRDSNQPQHF
TRBJ2-1 | TRBV9 | . | few | TGTGCCAGCAGCGTAGGCCCCACTAGCCCGAGCTCCTACAATGAGCAGTTCTTC | CASSVGPTSPSSYNEQFF
TRBJ2-3 | TRBV28 | TRBD2 | . | TGTGCCAGCAGCCCGGGACTACTAGGTCTGGATACGCAGTATTTT | CASSPGLLGLDTQYF
TRBJ2-2 | TRBV6-1 | . | . | TGTGCCAGCAGCCTAATCCGGGCCCATACCGGGGAGCTGTTTTTT | CASSLIRAHTGELFF
TRBJ1-2 | TRBV6-5 | . | . | TGTGCCACGGAGAACTATGGCTACACCTTC | CATENYGYTF
TRBJ2-7 | TRBV12-3/TRBV12-4 | . | . | TGTGCCAGCATGTGGGCAGGGCCCTACGAGCAGTACTTC | CASMWAGPYEQYF
TRBJ1-1 | TRBV7-9 | . | . | TGTGCCAGCAGCGTAGGGAGCACTGAAGCTTTCTTT | CASSVGSTEAFF
TRBJ1-5 | TRBV20-1 | . | many | TGCAGTGCTAGTAGAGGGAATCAGCCCCAGCATTTT | CSASRGNQPQHF
TRBJ2-3 | TRBV28 | . | . | TGTGCCAGCAGTTTATACGGCGGCCCAGATACGCAGTATTTT | CASSLYGGPDTQYF
TRBJ2-5 | TRBV18 | . | . | TGTGCCAGCTCACCGATTATGGGACGACCCCTCCAAGAGACCCAGTACTTC | CASSPIMGRPLQETQYF
TRBJ2-7 | TRBV28 | TRBD2 | . | TGTGCCAGCAGTTTACTAGCGGGGCGCTACGAGCAGTACTTC | CASSLLAGRYEQYF
TRBJ2-3 | TRBV5-1 | . | few | TGCGCCAGCAGCAAGGACGTAAGCACAGATACGCAGTATTTT | CASSKDVSTDTQYF
TRBJ1-2 | TRBV5-6 | . | few | TGTGCCAGCAGAAGGGACGGCTATGGCTACACCTTC | CASRRDGYGYTF
TRBJ2-1 | TRBV7-9 | . | . | TGTGCCAGCAGCTACCCGGGACTGACTTACAATGAGCAGTTCTTC | CASSYPGLTYNEQFF
TRBJ2-2 | TRBV7-9 | . | . | TGTGCCAGCAGCTTACAGTTGAACACCGGGGAGCTGTTTTTT | CASSLQLNTGELFF
TRBJ2-1 | TRBV12-3/TRBV12-4 | TRBD2 | . | TGTGCCAGCAGTCCCCTCCCGGGACTATCCCTCCTTGAGCAGTTCTTC | CASSPLPGLSLLEQFF
TRBJ2-1 | TRBV6-2/TRBV6-3 | . | few | TGTGCCAGCAGTTACTCGACTGTAGCGGTCTCCTACAATGAGCAGTTCTTC | CASSYSTVAVSYNEQFF
TRBJ1-2 | TRBV28 | . | few | TGTGCCAGCAGTCTGGGAAGGACGGTCAACTATGGCTACACCTTC | CASSLGRTVNYGYTF
TRBJ1-2 | TRBV15 | TRBD1 | few | TGTGCCACCAGCAGAGATGCCAGGGGGCGGGATGGCTACACCTTC | CATSRDARGRDGYTF
TRBJ1-4 | TRBV4-1 | TRBD1 | few | TGCGCCAGCAGCCAAGCAGGGGGAGAAAAACTGTTTTTT | CASSQAGGEKLFF
TRBJ2-3 | TRBV20-1 | . | few | TGCAGTGCTAGAGCTAGGCCGGGCACAGATACGCAGTATTTT | CSARARPGTDTQYF
TRBJ2-1 | TRBV29-1 | TRBD2 | . | TGCAGCGTTGGCACTAGCGGGAGCGGTGAGCAGTTCTTC | CSVGTSGSGEQFF
TRBJ2-1 | TRBV21-1 | . | . | TGTGCCAGCAGCAAAGTGGGGCCAGGGAGGAATGAGCAGTTCTTC | CASSKVGPGRNEQFF
TRBJ1-2 | TRBV4-3 | . | . | TGCGCCAGCAGCCAAGCCTACAGGATGAAGGGCTATGGCTACACCTTC | CASSQAYRMKGYGYTF
TRBJ2-1 | TRBV4-2 | TRBD2 | . | TGTGCCAGCAGCCAAGGCGGACTAGCGTTTCTGAGCTCCTACAATGAGCAGTTCTTC | CASSQGGLAFLSSYNEQFF
TRBJ2-3 | TRBV5-1 | TRBD2 | . | TGCGCCAGCAGCCAGAGGCGGACTAGCGGGAGTGATACGCAGTATTTT | CASSQRRTSGSDTQYF
TRBJ1-5 | TRBV5-5 | . | . | TGTGCCAGCAGCTTGCCTCCTAGGGAAAATCAGCCCCAGCATTTT | CASSLPPRENQPQHF
TRBJ2-1 | TRBV28 | . | . | TGTGCCAGCAGTCCACTCATACTAGCAAAGACAACCTACAATGAGCAGTTCTTC | CASSPLILAKTTYNEQFF
TRBJ2-3 | TRBV29-1 | . | . | TGCAGCGTTGAAACGCAGTATTTT | CSVETQYF
TRBJ1-6 | TRBV19 | . | few | TGTGCCAGTAGTATAGACCCCGGCGATTCACCCCTCCACTTT | CASSIDPGDSPLHF
TRBJ1-1 | TRBV12-3/TRBV12-4 | TRBD1 | many | TGTGCCAGCACCCCGACAGGGGGCGTCGCGGAAGCTTTCTTT | CASTPTGGVAEAFF
TRBJ1-1 | TRBV12-3/TRBV12-4 | . | . | TGTGCCAGCTCGGGACAACCGAACACTGAAGCTTTCTTT | CASSGQPNTEAFF
TRBJ1-4 | TRBV20-1 | TRBD1 | . | TGCAGTGCTAGAGCAGGGGGCACTAATGAAAAACTGTTTTTT | CSARAGGTNEKLFF
TRBJ2-2 | TRBV7-3 | TRBD2 | . | TGTGCCAGCAGCTCAACTAGCGAGATAGGCGGGGAGCTGTTTTTT | CASSSTSEIGGELFF
TRBJ2-3 | TRBV9 | . | . | TGTGCCAGCAGCCCGAACACAGATACGCAGTATTTT | CASSPNTDTQYF
TRBJ2-1 | TRBV4-3 | TRBD2 | . | TGCGCCAGCAGCGAGTTAGCGGGAGTCTACAATGAGCAGTTCTTC | CASSELAGVYNEQFF
TRBJ2-1 | TRBV18 | . | few | TGTGCCAGCTCACCAGGGCACAATGAGCAGTTCTTC | CASSPGHNEQFF
TRBJ2-5 | TRBV4-3 | TRBD1 | . | TGCGCCAGCAGCCCGATGGGACAGGGACAAGAGACCCAGTACTTC | CASSPMGQGQETQYF